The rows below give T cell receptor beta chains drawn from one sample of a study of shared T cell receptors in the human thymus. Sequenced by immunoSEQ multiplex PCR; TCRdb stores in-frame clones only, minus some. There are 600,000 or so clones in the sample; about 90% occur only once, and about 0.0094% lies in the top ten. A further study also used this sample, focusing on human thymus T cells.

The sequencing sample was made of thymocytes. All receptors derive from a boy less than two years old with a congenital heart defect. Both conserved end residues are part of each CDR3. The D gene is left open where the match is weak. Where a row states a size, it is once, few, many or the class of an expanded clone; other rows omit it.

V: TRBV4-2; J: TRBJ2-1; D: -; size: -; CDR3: CASSQEWKVAGEQFF; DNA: TGTGCCAGCAGCCAAGAATGGAAGGTCGCGGGTGAGCAGTTCTTC
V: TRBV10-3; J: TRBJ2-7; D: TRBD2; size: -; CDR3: CAISEPSGSYEQYF; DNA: TGTGCCATCAGTGAGCCTAGCGGGAGCTACGAGCAGTACTTC
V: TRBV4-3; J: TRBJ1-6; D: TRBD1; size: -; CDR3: CASSQVGQGGYNSPLHF; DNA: TGCGCCAGCAGCCAAGTGGGTCAGGGGGGTTATAATTCACCCCTCCACTTT
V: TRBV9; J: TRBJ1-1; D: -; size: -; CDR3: CASSEQENTEAFF; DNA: TGTGCCAGCAGCGAACAGGAAAACACTGAAGCTTTCTTT
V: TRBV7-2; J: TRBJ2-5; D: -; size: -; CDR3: CASSPAGWLETQYF; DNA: TGTGCCAGCAGCCCTGCAGGGTGGTTAGAGACCCAGTACTTC
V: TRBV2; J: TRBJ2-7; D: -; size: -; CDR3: CASSEARDIYPEIGDYEQYF; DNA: TGTGCCAGCAGTGAAGCCAGGGACATTTATCCAGAGATTGGAGATTACGAGCAGTACTTC
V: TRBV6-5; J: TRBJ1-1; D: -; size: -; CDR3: CASSTQGYTEAFF; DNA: TGTGCCAGCAGTACACAGGGCTACACTGAAGCTTTCTTT
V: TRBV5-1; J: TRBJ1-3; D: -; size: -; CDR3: CASSLDTLSGNTIYF; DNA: TGCGCCAGCAGCTTGGACACCCTCTCTGGAAACACCATATATTTT
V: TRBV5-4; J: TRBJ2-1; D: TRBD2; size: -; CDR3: CASSLIGKRGGNEQFF; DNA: TGTGCCAGCAGCTTGATTGGCAAGCGGGGGGGCAATGAGCAGTTCTTC
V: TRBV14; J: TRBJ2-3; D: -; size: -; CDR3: CASSQVTPLWSGTSTDTQYF; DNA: TGTGCCAGCAGCCAAGTTACTCCCCTTTGGTCAGGGACTAGCACAGATACGCAGTATTTT
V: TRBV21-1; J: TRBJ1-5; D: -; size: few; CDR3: CASSKIFPQGLYQPQHF; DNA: TGTGCCAGCAGCAAAATTTTCCCCCAGGGTTTGTATCAGCCCCAGCATTTT
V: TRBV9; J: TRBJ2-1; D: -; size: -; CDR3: CASSLLGRNEQFF; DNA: TGTGCCAGCAGCCTTCTAGGGAGGAATGAGCAGTTCTTC
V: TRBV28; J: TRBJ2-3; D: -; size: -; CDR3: CASSPGGSTDTQYF; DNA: TGTGCCAGCAGCCCGGGTGGGAGCACAGATACGCAGTATTTT
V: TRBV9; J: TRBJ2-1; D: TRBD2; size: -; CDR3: CASSVPRLAGTYNEQFF; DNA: TGTGCCAGCAGCGTACCCCGACTAGCGGGAACCTACAATGAGCAGTTCTTC
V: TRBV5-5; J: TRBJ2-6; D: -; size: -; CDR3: CASSPDRRDSGANVLTF; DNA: TGTGCCAGCAGCCCGGACAGGCGGGACTCTGGGGCCAACGTCCTGACTTTC
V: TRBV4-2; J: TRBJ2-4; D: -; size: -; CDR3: CASSHEGREWGAKNIQYF; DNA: TGTGCCAGCAGCCACGAGGGACGGGAGTGGGGAGCCAAAAACATTCAGTACTTC
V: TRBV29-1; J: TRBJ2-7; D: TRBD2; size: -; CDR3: CSVSDTSESSYEQYF; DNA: TGCAGCGTTTCTGATACTAGCGAGAGCTCCTACGAGCAGTACTTC
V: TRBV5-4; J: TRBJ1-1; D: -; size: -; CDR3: CASSLSGREDTEAFF; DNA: TGTGCCAGCAGCTTGTCAGGGAGGGAAGACACTGAAGCTTTCTTT
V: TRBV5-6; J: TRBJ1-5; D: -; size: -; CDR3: CASSLGQDPDSNQPQHF; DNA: TGTGCCAGCAGCTTGGGCCAGGATCCTGATAGCAATCAGCCCCAGCATTTT
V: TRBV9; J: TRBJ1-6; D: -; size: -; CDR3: CASSVLGDAYNSPLHF; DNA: TGTGCCAGCAGCGTCCTAGGCGACGCGTATAATTCACCCCTCCACTTT
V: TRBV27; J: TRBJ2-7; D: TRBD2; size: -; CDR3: CASSSRLAELSYEQYF; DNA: TGTGCCAGCAGTTCGAGACTAGCGGAGCTCTCCTACGAGCAGTACTTC
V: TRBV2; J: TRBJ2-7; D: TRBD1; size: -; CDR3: CASRERQGAALSYERYF; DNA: TGTGCCAGCAGAGAGCGACAGGGAGCGGCCCTTTCCTACGAGCGGTACTTC
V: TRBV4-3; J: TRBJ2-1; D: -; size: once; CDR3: CASSQISVGRRSSYNEQFF; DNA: TGCGCCAGCAGCCAAATATCTGTAGGGCGGAGGAGCTCCTACAATGAGCAGTTCTTC
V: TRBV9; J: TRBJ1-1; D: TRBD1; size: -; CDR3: CASSPAQGENLAMNTEAFF; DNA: TGTGCCAGCAGCCCGGCCCAGGGGGAAAATCTAGCCATGAACACTGAAGCTTTCTTT
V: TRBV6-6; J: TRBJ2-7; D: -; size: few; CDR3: CASSTLQNEQYF; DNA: TGTGCCAGCAGTACGTTGCAGAACGAGCAGTACTTC
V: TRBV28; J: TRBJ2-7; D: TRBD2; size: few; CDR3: CASTPREAYEQYF; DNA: TGTGCCAGCACCCCGCGGGAGGCCTACGAGCAGTACTTC
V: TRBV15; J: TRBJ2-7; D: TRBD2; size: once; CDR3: CATSRQGSGAYEQYF; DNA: TGTGCCACCAGCAGACAGGGCAGCGGGGCCTACGAGCAGTACTTC
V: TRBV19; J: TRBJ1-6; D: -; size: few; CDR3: CASTPLGNLNSPLHF; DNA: TGTGCCAGTACCCCCCTGGGCAATCTGAATTCACCCCTCCACTTT
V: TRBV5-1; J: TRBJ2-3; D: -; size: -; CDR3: CASSPRTSGVISTDTQYF; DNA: TGCGCCAGCAGCCCGCGGACGAGCGGCGTAATTAGCACAGATACGCAGTATTTT
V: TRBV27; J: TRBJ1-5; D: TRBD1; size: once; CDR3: CASRDRDSDQPQHF; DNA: TGTGCCAGCAGGGACCGGGACAGCGATCAGCCCCAGCATTTT
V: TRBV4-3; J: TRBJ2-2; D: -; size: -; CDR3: CASSQENRDPNTGELFF; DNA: TGCGCCAGCAGCCAAGAAAACAGGGATCCGAACACCGGGGAGCTGTTTTTT
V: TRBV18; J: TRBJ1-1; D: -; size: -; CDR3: CASSPADNEAFF; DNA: TGTGCCAGCTCACCCGCGGACAATGAAGCTTTCTTT
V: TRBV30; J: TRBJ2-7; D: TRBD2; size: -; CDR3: CAWSEGAGGGYEQYF; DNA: TGTGCCTGGAGTGAGGGTGCGGGAGGGGGATACGAGCAGTACTTC
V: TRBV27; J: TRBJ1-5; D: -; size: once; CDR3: CASIPFFTPRLEARKQPQHF; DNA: TGTGCCAGCATTCCTTTTTTTACACCTCGCCTCGAGGCCCGAAAGCAGCCCCAGCATTTT
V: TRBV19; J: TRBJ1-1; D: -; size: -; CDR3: CASTGSMNTEAFF; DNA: TGTGCCAGTACCGGTTCCATGAACACTGAAGCTTTCTTT
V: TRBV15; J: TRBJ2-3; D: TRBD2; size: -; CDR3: CATSRGGLAGEYTQYF; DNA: TGTGCCACCAGCAGGGGAGGACTAGCGGGAGAATATACGCAGTATTTT
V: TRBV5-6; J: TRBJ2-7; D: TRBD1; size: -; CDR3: CASSLATGNPYEQYF; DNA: TGTGCCAGCAGCTTGGCGACAGGGAACCCCTACGAGCAGTACTTC
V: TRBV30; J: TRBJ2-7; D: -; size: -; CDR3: CAWNRQGSSYEQYF; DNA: TGTGCCTGGAATCGCCAGGGAAGCTCCTACGAGCAGTACTTC
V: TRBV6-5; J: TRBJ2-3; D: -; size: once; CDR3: CASTVAAGTDTQYF; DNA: TGTGCCAGCACGGTGGCGGCAGGCACAGATACGCAGTATTTT
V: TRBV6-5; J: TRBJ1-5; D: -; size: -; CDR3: CASKQGNQPQHF; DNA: TGTGCCAGTAAACAGGGTAATCAGCCCCAGCATTTT
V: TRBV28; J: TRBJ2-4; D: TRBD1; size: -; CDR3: CASSLSGTGEAKNIQYF; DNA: TGTGCCAGCAGTTTAAGCGGGACAGGGGAGGCCAAAAACATTCAGTACTTC
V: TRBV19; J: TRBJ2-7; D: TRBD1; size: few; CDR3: CASRDRDRASYEQYF; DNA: TGTGCCAGTAGGGACCGGGACAGGGCCTCCTACGAGCAGTACTTC
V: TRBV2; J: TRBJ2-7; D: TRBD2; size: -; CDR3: CASRSKREGYEQYF; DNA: TGTGCCAGCAGAAGCAAGCGGGAGGGCTACGAGCAGTACTTC
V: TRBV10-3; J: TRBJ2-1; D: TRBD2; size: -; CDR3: CAISGQREGNEQFF; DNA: TGTGCCATCAGTGGCCAGCGGGAGGGCAATGAGCAGTTCTTC
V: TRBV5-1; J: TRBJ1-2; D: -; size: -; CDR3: CASSFEVSDYGYTF; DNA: TGCGCCAGCAGCTTTGAGGTCTCGGACTATGGCTACACCTTC
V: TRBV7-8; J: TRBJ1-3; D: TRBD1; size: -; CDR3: CASSLAWTGTGENTIYF; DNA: TGTGCCAGCAGCTTAGCCTGGACCGGGACAGGGGAGAACACCATATATTTT
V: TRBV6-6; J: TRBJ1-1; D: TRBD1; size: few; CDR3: CASSNDRGNTEAFF; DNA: TGTGCCAGCAGTAACGACAGGGGGAACACTGAAGCTTTCTTT
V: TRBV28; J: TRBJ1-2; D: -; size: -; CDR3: CASLQGPSLYGYTF; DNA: TGTGCCAGTCTACAGGGACCCTCCCTCTATGGCTACACCTTC
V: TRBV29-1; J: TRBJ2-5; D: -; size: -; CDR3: CSVDPDQETQYF; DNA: TGCAGCGTTGATCCAGACCAAGAGACCCAGTACTTC
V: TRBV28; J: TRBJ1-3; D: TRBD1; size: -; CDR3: CAIWDSGNTIYF; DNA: TGTGCCATCTGGGACAGTGGAAACACCATATATTTT
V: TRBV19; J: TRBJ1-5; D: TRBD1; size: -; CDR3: CASSNLEDRWRVYSNQPQHF; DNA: TGTGCCAGTAGTAACCTAGAGGACAGGTGGAGGGTTTATAGCAATCAGCCCCAGCATTTT
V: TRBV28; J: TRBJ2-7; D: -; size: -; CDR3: CASSLSGHEQYF; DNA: TGTGCCAGCAGTTTATCGGGTCACGAGCAGTACTTC
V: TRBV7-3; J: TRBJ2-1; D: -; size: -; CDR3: CASSPGSNNEQFF; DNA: TGTGCCAGCAGTCCCGGGTCCAACAATGAGCAGTTCTTC
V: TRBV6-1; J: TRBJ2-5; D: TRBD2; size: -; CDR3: CASSGSQGGETQYF; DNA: TGTGCCAGCAGTGGGTCGCAGGGAGGGGAGACCCAGTACTTC
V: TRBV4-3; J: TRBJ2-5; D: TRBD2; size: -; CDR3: CASSQAAAGSEETQYF; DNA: TGCGCCAGCAGCCAAGCAGCAGCGGGGTCTGAAGAGACCCAGTACTTC
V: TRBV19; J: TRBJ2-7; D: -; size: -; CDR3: CASSIGGQYEQYF; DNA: TGTGCCAGTAGTATAGGAGGACAGTACGAGCAGTACTTC
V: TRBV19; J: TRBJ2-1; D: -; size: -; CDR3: CASSSGGNNNEQFF; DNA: TGTGCCAGTAGTAGTGGCGGGAATAACAATGAGCAGTTCTTC
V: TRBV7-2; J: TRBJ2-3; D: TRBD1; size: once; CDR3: CASSKGQSQKYTDTQYF; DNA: TGTGCCAGCAGCAAGGGACAGTCCCAAAAATACACAGATACGCAGTATTTT
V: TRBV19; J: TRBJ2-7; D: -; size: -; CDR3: CASSIRQAGLYEQYF; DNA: TGTGCCAGTAGTATAAGGCAGGCGGGGCTCTACGAGCAGTACTTC